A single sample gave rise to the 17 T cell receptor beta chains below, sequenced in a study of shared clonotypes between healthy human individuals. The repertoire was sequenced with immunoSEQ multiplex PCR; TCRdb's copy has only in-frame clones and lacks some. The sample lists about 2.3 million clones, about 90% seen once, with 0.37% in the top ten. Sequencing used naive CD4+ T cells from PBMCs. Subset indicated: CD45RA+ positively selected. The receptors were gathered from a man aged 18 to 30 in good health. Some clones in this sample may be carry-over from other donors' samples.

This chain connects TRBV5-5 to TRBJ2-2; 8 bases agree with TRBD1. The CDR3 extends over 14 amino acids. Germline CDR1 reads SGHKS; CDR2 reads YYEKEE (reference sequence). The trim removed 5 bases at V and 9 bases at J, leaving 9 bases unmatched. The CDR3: CASRVTGEPRELFF. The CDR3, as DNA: TGTGCCAGCAGGGTGACAGGGGAGCCGAGGGAGCTGTTTTTT.

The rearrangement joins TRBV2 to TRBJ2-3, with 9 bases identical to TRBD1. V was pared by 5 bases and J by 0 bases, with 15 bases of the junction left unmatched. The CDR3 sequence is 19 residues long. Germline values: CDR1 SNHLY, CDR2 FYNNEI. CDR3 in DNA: TGTGCCAGCAGTTGGGGGGGACAGGGCTCACGCCTCAGCACAGATACGCAGTATTTT. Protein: CASSWGGQGSRLSTDTQYF.

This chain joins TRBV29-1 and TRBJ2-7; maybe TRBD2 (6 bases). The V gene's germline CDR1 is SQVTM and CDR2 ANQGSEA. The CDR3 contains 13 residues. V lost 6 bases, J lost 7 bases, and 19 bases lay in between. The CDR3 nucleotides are TGCAGCGTAAGATGGGACCGCCGGGAGGAGCAGTACTTC. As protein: CSVRWDRREEQYF.

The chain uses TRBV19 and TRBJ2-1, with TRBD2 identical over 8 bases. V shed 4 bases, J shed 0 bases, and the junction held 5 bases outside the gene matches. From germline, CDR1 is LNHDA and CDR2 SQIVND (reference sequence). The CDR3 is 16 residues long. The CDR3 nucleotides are TGTGCCAGTAGTACAACCGGGACTAGCTCCTACAATGAGCAGTTCTTC. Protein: CASSTTGTSSYNEQFF.

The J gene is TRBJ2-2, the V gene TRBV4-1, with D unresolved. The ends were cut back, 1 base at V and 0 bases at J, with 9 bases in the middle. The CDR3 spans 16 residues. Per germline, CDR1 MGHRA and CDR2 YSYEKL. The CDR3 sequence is CASSQGLSTNTGELFF. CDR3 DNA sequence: TGCGCCAGCAGCCAAGGACTTAGTACGAACACCGGGGAGCTGTTTTTT.

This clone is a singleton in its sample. CDR3 nucleotides: TGTGCCAGCAGCGAGACCGGGACAGGGGGCGCAACCGATGGCTACACCTTC. Amino acid sequence: CASSETGTGGATDGYTF. The rearrangement uses TRBV5-6 and TRBJ1-2, with 12 bases lining up with TRBD1. From germline, CDR1 is SGHDT and CDR2 YYEEEE. CDR3 size: 17 residues. V gave up 4 bases and J gave up 6 bases; unmatched junction bases: 13.

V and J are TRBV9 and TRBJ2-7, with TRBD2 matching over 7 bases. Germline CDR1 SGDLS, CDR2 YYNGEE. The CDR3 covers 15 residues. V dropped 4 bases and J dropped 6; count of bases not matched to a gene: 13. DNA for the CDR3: TGTGCCAGCAGCTTAAGTGGGCAGGGAGGGGTCGAGCAGTACTTC. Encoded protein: CASSLSGQGGVEQYF.

The CDR3 DNA is TGTGCCAGCAGCCTTCGGTCCGGGCCGACGACCGAGCAGTACTTC. Protein: CASSLRSGPTTEQYF. The rearrangement joins TRBV5-5 to TRBJ2-7; the D is unclear. This CDR3 has 15 residues. V was shortened by 4 bases and J by 6 bases, with 20 bases between the two germline ends. CDR1 and CDR2 from the germline V gene are SGHKS and YYEKEE (reference sequence).

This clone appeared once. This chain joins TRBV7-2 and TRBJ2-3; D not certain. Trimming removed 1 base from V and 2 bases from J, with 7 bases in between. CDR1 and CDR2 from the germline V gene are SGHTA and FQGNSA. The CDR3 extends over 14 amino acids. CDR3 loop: CASSLGGNTDTQYF. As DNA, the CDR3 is TGTGCCAGCAGCTTAGGGGGAAACACAGATACGCAGTATTTT.

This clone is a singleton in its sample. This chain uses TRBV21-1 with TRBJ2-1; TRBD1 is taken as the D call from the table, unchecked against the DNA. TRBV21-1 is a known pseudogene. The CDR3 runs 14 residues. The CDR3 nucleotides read TGTGCCAGCAGCCGGACAGGGGGCATAAATGAGCAGTTCTTC. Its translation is CASSRTGGINEQFF.

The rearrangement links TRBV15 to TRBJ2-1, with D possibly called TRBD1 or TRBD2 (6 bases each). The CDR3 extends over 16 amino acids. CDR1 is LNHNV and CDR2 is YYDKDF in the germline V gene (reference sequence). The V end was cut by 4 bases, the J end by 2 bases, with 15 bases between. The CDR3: CATSKSVGGPYNEQFF. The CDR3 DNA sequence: TGTGCCACCAGCAAAAGCGTCGGGGGCCCCTACAATGAGCAGTTCTTC.

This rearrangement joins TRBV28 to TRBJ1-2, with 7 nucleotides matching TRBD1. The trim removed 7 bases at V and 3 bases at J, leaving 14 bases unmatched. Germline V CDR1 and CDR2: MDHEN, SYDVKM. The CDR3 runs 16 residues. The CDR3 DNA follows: TGTGCCAGCACCACTACAGGGGCCCCAGTTGACTATGGCTACACCTTC. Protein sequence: CASTTTGAPVDYGYTF.

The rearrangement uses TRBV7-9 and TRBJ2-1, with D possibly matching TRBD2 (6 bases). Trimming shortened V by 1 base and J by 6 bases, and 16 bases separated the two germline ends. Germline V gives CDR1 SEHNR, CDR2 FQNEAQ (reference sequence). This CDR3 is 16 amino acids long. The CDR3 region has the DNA TGTGCCAGCAGCTTAGGTGCAGGGCTGGAGGGCAATGAGCAGTTCTTC. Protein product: CASSLGAGLEGNEQFF.

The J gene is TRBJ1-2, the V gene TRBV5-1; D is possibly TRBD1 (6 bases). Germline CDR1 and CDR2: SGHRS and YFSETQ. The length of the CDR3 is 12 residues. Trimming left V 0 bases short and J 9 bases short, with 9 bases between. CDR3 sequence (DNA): TGCGCCAGCAGCTTGGCAGGGGTGAGCTACACCTTC. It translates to CASSLAGVSYTF.

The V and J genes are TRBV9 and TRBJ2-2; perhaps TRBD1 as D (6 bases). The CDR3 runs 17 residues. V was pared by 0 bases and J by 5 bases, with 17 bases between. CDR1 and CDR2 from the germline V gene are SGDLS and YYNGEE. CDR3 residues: CASSVGTVRAGTGELFF. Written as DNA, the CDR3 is TGTGCCAGCAGCGTAGGGACAGTCCGGGCAGGAACCGGGGAGCTGTTTTTT.

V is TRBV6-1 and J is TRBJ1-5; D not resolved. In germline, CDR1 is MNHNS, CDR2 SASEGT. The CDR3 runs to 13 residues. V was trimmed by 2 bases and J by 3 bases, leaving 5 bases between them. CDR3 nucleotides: TGTGCCAGCAGTGAATATAACAATCAGCCCCAGCATTTT. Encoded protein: CASSEYNNQPQHF.

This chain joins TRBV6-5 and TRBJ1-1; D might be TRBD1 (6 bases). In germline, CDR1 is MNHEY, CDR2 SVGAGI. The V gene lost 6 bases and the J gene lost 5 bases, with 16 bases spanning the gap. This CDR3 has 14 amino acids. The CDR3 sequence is CASSFETGMTEAFF. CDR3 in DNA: TGTGCCAGCAGCTTTGAAACAGGGATGACTGAAGCTTTCTTT.